This record looks at one TCR beta chain sequence and its context. No antigen is known for it. The data belong to a study of cytomegalovirus exposure and HLA in healthy donors. Study-wide points: For TCR beta chains, V- and J-gene trimming was later linked to a missense DCLRE1C variant. Indistinguishable V segments such as TRBV6-2 and TRBV6-3 were excluded. As a later analysis revealed, the rate of TCR association differed by HLA locus, with DRB1 most and HLA-C fewest.

The V gene's germline CDR1 is SGDLS and CDR2 YYNGEE. This CDR3 spans 15 amino acids. The V end was cut by 2 bases, the J end by 9 bases, with 15 bases between. Amplification used 60 Vbeta primers and 13 Jbeta primers. The data were produced by immunoSEQ multiplex PCR, yet TCRdb's version contains in-frame clones alone and is incomplete. Here the sample spans about 100,000 clones, less than 80% being singletons. The receptor was derived from a man younger than 45 in good health and CMV-seropositive. Sequenced material: PBMCs. The J gene is TRBJ1-6, the V gene TRBV9; D gene uncertain. In DNA form, the CDR3 reads TGTGCCAGCAGCGTCGGGCGGGGTAAGGGTTCACCCCTCCACTTT. The encoded protein is CASSVGRGKGSPLHF. The variable domain in full, with the rest retrieved from reference TRBV9 and TRBJ1-6, is DSGVTQTPKHLITATGQRVTLRCSPRSGDLSVYWYQQSLDQGLQFLIQYYNGEERAKGNILERFSAQQFPDLHSELNLSSLELGDSALYFCASSVGRGKGSPLHFGNGTRLTVT.